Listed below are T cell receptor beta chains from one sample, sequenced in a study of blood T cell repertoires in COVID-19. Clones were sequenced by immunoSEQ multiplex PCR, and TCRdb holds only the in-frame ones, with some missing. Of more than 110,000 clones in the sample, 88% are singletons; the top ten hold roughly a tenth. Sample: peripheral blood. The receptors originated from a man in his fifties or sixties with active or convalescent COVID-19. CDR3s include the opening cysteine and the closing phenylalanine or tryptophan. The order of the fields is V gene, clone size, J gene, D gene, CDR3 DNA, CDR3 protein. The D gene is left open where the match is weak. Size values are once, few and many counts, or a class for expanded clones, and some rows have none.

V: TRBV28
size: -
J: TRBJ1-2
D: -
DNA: TGTGCCAGCAGCCCCGGGACTCTCATTGCGGGCTACACCTTC
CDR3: CASSPGTLIAGYTF

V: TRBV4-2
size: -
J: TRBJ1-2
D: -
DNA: TGTGCCAGCAGCCAAGAAACCCGGAGCAGGGTCTTGGGCTACACCTTC
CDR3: CASSQETRSRVLGYTF

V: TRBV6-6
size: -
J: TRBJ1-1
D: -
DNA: TGTGCCAGCCTTAGGGGGTTGGGCACTGAAGCTTTCTTT
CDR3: CASLRGLGTEAFF

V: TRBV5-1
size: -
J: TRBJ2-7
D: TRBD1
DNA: TGCGCCAGCAGCTCCGGGACAGGGAACTACGAGCAGTACTTC
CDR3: CASSSGTGNYEQYF

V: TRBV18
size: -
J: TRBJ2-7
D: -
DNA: TGTGCCAGCTCATCATCAGGGTCACGAAACTACGAGCAGTACTTC
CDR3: CASSSSGSRNYEQYF

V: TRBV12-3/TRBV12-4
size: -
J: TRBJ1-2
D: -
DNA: TGTGCCAGCAGCCTGGGCCTTAACTATGGCTACACCTTC
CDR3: CASSLGLNYGYTF

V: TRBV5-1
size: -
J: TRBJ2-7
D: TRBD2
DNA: TGCGCCAGCAGCTTGGCCGGGGGGATTGCCCACGAGCAGTACTTC
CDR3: CASSLAGGIAHEQYF

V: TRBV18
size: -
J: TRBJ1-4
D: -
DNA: TGTGCCAGCTCACCGCAGGGTGGCGAAAAACTGTTTTTT
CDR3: CASSPQGGEKLFF

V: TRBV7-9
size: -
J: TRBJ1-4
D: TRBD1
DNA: TGTGCCAGCAGCCCCAGGACAGGGCCCTATGAAAAACTGTTTTTT
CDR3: CASSPRTGPYEKLFF

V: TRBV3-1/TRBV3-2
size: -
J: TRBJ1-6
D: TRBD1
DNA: TGTGCCAGCAGTCCCCAGGGGGGTAATTCACCCCTCCACTTT
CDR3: CASSPQGGNSPLHF

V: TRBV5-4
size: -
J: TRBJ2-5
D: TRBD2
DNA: TGTGCCAGCAGCCCGGGACTAGCGGGAGGAACGGGGGAGACCCAGTACTTC
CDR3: CASSPGLAGGTGETQYF

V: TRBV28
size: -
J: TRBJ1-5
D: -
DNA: TGTGCCAGCAGTTCGTATGCGGCCCTTAATCAGCCCCAGCATTTT
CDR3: CASSSYAALNQPQHF

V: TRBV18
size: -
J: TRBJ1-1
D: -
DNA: TGTGCCAGCTCACCCTCAGGGAACACTGAAGCTTTCTTT
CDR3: CASSPSGNTEAFF

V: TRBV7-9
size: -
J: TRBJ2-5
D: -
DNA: TGTGCCAGCAGGTGGGGGGACCAAGAGACCCAGTACTTC
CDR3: CASRWGDQETQYF

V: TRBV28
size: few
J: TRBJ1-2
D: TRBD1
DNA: TGTGCCAGCAGCCTAAGGGGCGACAGGGCGGGCTATGGCTACACCTTC
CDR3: CASSLRGDRAGYGYTF

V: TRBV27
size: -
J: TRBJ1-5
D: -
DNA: TGTGCCAGCAGTTTATCGTCAGAACAGCCCCAGCATTTT
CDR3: CASSLSSEQPQHF

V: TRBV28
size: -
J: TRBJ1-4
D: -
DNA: TGTGCCAGCAGCCTCTATGCAACTAATGAAAAACTGTTTTTT
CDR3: CASSLYATNEKLFF

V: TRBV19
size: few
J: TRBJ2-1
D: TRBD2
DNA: TGTGCCAGTAGGGGTCCCTCTAGCGGGACATACAATGAGCAGTTCTTC
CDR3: CASRGPSSGTYNEQFF

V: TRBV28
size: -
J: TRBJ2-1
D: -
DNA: TGTGCCAGCCGGAGACTGGAGCGGTCCTACAATGAGCAGTTCTTC
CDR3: CASRRLERSYNEQFF

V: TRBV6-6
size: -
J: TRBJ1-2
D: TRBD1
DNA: TGTGCCAGCAGACCACCCGGGACAGGGACCGGCTACACCTTC
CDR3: CASRPPGTGTGYTF

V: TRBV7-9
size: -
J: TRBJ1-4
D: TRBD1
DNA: TGTGCCAGCAGCCTGGACAGGGGTAATGAAAAACTGTTTTTT
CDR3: CASSLDRGNEKLFF

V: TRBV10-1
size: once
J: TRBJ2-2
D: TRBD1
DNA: TGCGCCAGCAGTGGACAGGGTGGGGAGCTGTTTTTT
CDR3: CASSGQGGELFF

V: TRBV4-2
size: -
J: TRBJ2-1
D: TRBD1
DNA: TGTGCCAGCAGCCAAGGGACAGGGTTTAGCAATGAGCAGTTCTTC
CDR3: CASSQGTGFSNEQFF

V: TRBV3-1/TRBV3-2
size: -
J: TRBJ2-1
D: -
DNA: TGTGCCAGCAGCTCAGGGGGACTCCGAGGTGAGCAGTTCTTC
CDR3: CASSSGGLRGEQFF

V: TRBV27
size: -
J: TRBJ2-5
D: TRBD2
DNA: TGTGCCAGCAGTCCCTCAGCGGGACAAGAGACCCAGTACTTC
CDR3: CASSPSAGQETQYF

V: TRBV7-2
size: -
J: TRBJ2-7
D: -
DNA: TGTGCCAGCAGCCTGAACCCAGGGGATGGTCACGAGCAGTACTTC
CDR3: CASSLNPGDGHEQYF

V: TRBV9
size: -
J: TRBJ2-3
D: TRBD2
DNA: TGTGCCAGCAGCCCCCGGACTAGTCGGGGCACAGATACGCAGTATTTT
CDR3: CASSPRTSRGTDTQYF

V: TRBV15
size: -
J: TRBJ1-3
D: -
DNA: TGTGCCACCAGCAGAGAACTTCGAGACTCTGGAAACACCATATATTTT
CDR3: CATSRELRDSGNTIYF

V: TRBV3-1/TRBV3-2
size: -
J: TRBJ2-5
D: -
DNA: TGTGCCAGCAGCCAAGGACAGCAAGAGACCCAGTACTTC
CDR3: CASSQGQQETQYF

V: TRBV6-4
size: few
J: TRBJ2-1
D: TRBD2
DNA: TGTGCCAGCAGTGAGGAAATAGCGGGAGTACATGAGCAGTTCTTC
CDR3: CASSEEIAGVHEQFF

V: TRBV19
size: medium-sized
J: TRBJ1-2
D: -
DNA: TGTGCCAGTAGTATAGATGTGCTGGAGTATGGCTACACCTTC
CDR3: CASSIDVLEYGYTF

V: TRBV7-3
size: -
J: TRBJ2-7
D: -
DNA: TGTGCCAGCAGCCAAACAGGGTCAGGATCCTACGAGCAGTACTTC
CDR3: CASSQTGSGSYEQYF

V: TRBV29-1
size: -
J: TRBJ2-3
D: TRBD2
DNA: TGCAGCGTTGTGGCGGGAGGGACTTCTGATACGCAGTATTTT
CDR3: CSVVAGGTSDTQYF

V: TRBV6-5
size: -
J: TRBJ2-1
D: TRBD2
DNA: TGTGCCAGCAGTTACGGCTCGACTAGCGGCCAAAATGAGCAGTTCTTC
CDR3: CASSYGSTSGQNEQFF

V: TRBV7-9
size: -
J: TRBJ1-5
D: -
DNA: TGTGCCAGCAGCTTAGAACAGTTCAATCAGCCCCAGCATTTT
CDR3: CASSLEQFNQPQHF

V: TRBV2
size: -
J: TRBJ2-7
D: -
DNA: TGTGCCAGCAGTGGCAGGGCACAGTACTTC
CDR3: CASSGRAQYF

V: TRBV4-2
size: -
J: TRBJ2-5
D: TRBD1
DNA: TGTGCCAGCAGCCCGGGACAGTTAAAAGAGACCCAGTACTTC
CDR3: CASSPGQLKETQYF

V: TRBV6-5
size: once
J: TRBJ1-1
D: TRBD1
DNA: TGTGCCAGCAGTACTGGGACAGGGGGCGATTCTGAAGCTTTCTTT
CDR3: CASSTGTGGDSEAFF

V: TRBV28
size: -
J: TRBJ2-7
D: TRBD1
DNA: TGTGCCAGCAGGTCCACAGGGGGAGTGGAGTACGAGCAGTACTTC
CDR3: CASRSTGGVEYEQYF

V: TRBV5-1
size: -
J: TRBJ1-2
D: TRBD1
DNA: TGCGCCAGCAGCTTGGACAGGGGGCTCTATGGCTACACCTTC
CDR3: CASSLDRGLYGYTF

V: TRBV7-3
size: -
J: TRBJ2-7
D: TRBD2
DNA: TGTGCCAGCAGCTTAAGGGCGGGAGGCGAGCAGTACTTC
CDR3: CASSLRAGGEQYF

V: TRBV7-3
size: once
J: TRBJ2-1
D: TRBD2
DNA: TGTGCCAGCAGCTCGGGACTAGGGGGGAATGAGCAGTTCTTC
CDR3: CASSSGLGGNEQFF

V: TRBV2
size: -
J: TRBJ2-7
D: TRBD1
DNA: TGTGCCAGCACAGGGGGAGAGGGATACGAGCAGTACTTC
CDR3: CASTGGEGYEQYF

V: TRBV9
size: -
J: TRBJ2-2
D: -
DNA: TGTGCCAGCAGCGTAGTACTAGCCGGGGAGCTGTTTTTT
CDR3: CASSVVLAGELFF

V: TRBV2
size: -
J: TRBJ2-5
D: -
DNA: TGTGCCAGCACAGGGTCCCAGGGGTCGGGTGAGACCCAGTACTTC
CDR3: CASTGSQGSGETQYF

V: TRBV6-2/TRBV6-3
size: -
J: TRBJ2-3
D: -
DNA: TGTGCCAGCAGTTACGATTTGCCTAGCAGGAGTTTAAATACGCAGTATTTT
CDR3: CASSYDLPSRSLNTQYF

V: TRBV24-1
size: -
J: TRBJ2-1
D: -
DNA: TGTGCCACCAGTGATTATCCCGGCGGCTACAATGAGCAGTTCTTC
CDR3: CATSDYPGGYNEQFF

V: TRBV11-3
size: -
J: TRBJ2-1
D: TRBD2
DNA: TGTGCCAGCAGCCAGGGACTAGCGGCCTACAATGAGCAGTTCTTC
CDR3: CASSQGLAAYNEQFF

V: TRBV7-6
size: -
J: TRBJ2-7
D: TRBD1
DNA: TGTGCCAGCAGCCGGGACAGAGACTACGAGCAGTACTTC
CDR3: CASSRDRDYEQYF

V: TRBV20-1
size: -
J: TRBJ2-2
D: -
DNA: TGCAGTGCTAGTAGAGTGGCCGGGGAGCTGTTTTTT
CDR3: CSASRVAGELFF

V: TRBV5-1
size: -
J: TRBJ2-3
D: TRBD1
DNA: TGCGCCAGCAGCCATGGACAGGGAGTTATAGATACGCAGTATTTT
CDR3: CASSHGQGVIDTQYF

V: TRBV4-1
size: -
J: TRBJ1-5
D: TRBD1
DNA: TGCGCCAGCAGCCAAGCCGGGACAGGGGTTAGGAACCAGCCCCAGCATTTT
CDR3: CASSQAGTGVRNQPQHF

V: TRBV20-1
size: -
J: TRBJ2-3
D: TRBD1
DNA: TGCAGTGCCAGGGACAGGGATACACAGTATTTT
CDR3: CSARDRDTQYF

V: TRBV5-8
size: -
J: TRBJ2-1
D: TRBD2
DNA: TGTGCCAGCAACCCCACCTTACTAGCGGGAGCAGGCAATGAGCAGTTCTTC
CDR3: CASNPTLLAGAGNEQFF

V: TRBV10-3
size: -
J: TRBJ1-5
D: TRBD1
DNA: TGTGCCATTGGGACAGGGGGCAATCAGCCCCAGCATTTT
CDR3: CAIGTGGNQPQHF